The present T cell receptor (beta chain) was sequenced within a study of monozygotic twins with cystic fibrosis. Study-wide results and limits: Unrelated CF individuals shared fewer identical clonotypes than monozygotic CF twins.

J gave up 8 bases and V 6 bases, and 9 bases lay outside the gene matches. Germline loops: CDR1 MNHNS, CDR2 SASEGT. CDR3 size: 15 residues. As for this clone: Its antigen is not identified.

Profiling relied on immunoSEQ multiplex PCR, and the TCRdb table lists in-frame clones only, not all of them. The top ten clones hold under 1% of a sample with about 32,000 clones, about 92% of them seen once. This TCR was sampled from a girl aged 2 to 10 with cystic fibrosis. The specimen sequenced was blood. The genes are TRBV6-1 and TRBJ1-4, with TRBD1 matching 10 bases. The CDR3 is CASRKAGTGVEKLFF. For the CDR3, the DNA is TGTGCCAGCAGGAAGGCCGGGACAGGGGTAGAAAAACTGTTTTTT.